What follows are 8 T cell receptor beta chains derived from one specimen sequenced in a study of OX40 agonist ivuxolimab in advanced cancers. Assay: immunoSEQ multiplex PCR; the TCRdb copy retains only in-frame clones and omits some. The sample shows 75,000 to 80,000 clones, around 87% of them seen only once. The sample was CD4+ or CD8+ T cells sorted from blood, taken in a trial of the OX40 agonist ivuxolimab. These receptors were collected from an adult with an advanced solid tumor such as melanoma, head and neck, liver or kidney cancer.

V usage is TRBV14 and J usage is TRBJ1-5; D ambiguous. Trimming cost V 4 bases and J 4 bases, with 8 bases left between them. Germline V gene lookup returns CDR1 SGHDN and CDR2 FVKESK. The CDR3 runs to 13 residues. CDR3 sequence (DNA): TGTGCCAGCAGCCGAGGCTTAAATCAGCCCCAGCATTTT. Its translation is CASSRGLNQPQHF.

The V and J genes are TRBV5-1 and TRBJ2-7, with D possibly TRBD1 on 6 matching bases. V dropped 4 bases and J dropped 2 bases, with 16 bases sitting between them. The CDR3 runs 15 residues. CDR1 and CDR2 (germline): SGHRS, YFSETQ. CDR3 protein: CASSQGDRNTYEQYF. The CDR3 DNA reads TGCGCCAGCAGCCAGGGCGACAGGAACACCTACGAGCAGTACTTC.

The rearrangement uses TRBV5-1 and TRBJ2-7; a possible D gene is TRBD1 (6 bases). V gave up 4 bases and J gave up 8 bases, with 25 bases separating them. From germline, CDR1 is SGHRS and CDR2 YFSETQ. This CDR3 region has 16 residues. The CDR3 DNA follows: TGCGCCAGCAGCCCCTCAATGACACCCCTCCAGGGGAAGCAGTACTTC. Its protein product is CASSPSMTPLQGKQYF.

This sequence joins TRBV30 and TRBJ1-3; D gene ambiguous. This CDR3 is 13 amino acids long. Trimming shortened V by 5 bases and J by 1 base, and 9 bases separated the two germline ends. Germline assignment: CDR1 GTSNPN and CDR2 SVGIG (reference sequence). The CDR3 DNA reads TGTGCCTGGGTTGAGGGATCTGGAAACACCATATATTTT. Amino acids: CAWVEGSGNTIYF.

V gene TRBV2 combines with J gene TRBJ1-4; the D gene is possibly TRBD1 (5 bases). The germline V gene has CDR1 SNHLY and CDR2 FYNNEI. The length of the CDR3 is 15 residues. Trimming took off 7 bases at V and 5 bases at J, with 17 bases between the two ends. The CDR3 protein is CASTKSGAKNEKLFF. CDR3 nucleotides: TGTGCCAGCACCAAGAGTGGGGCAAAGAATGAAAAACTGTTTTTT.

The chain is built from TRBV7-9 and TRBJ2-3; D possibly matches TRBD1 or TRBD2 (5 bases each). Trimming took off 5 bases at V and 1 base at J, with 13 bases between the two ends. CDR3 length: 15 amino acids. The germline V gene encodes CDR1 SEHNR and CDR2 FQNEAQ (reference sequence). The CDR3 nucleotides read TGTGCCAGCAGCCCCTCTCGGGGCGGCACAGATACGCAGTATTTT. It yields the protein CASSPSRGGTDTQYF.

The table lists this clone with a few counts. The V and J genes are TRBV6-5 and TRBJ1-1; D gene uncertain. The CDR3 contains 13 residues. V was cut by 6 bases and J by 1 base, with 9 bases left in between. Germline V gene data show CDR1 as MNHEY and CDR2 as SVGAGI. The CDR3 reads CASSRVWNTEAFF. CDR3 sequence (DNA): TGTGCCAGCAGCCGCGTGTGGAACACTGAAGCTTTCTTT.

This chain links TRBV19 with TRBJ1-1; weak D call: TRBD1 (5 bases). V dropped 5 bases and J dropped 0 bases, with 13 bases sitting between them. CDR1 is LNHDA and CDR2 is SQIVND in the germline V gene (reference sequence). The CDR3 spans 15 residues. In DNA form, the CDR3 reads TGTGCCAGTAGTCCGCGAGGGGTAATGAACACTGAAGCTTTCTTT. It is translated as CASSPRGVMNTEAFF. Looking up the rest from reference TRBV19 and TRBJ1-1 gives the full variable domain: DGGITQSPKYLFRKEGQNVTLSCEQNLNHDAMYWYRQDPGQGLRLIYYSQIVNDFQKGDIAEGYSVSREKKESFPLTVTSAQKNPTAFYLCASSPRGVMNTEAFFGQGTRLTVV.